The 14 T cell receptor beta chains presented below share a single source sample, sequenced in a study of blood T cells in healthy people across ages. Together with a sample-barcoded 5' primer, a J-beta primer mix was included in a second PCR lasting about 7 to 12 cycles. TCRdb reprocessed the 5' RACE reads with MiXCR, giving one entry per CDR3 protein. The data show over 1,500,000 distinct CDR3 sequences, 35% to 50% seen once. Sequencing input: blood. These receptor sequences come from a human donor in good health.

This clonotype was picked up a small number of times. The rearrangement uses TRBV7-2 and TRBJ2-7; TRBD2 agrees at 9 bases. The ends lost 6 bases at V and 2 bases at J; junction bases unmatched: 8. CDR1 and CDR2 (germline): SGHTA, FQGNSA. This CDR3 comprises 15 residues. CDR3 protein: CASRAQAGGPYEQYF. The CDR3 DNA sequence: TGTGCCAGCAGGGCCCAAGCGGGGGGACCCTACGAGCAGTACTTC.

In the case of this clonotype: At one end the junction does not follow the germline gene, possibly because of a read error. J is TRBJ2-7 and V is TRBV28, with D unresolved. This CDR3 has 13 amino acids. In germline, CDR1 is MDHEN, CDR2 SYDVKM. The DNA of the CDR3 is TGTGACAGCAGTCCTCCCGCTACGTTGGAGCAGTACTTC. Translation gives CDSSPPATLEQYF. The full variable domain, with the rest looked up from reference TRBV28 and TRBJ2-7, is DVKVTQSSRYLVKRTGEKVFLECVQDMDHENMFWYRQDPGLGLRLIYFSYDVKMKEKGDIPEGYSVSREKKERFSLILESASTNQTSMYLCDSSPPATLEQYFGPGTRLTVT.

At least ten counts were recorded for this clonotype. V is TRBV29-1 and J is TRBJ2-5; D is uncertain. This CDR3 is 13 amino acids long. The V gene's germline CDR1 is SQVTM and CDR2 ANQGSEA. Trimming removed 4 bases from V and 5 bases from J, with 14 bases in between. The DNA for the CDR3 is TGCAGCGTTGTACCATCTGTTGGGGAGACCCAGTACTTC. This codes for CSVVPSVGETQYF.

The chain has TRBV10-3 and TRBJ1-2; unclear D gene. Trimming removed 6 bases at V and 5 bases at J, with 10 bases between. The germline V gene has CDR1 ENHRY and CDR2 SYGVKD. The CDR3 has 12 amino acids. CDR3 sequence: CAISVEGYGYTF. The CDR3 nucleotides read TGTGCCATCAGCGTTGAGGGTTATGGCTACACCTTC.

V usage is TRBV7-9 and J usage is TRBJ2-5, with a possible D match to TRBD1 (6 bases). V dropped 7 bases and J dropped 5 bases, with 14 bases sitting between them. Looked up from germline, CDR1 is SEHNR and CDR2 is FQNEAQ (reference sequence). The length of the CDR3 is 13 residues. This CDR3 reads CASNFGQRETQYF. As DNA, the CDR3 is TGTGCCAGCAATTTTGGACAGAGGGAGACCCAGTACTTC. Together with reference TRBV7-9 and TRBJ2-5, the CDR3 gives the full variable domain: DTGVSQNPRHKITKRGQNVTFRCDPISEHNRLYWYRQTLGQGPEFLTYFQNEAQLEKSRLLSDRFSAERPKGSFSTLEIQRTEQGDSAMYLCASNFGQRETQYFGPGTRLLVL.

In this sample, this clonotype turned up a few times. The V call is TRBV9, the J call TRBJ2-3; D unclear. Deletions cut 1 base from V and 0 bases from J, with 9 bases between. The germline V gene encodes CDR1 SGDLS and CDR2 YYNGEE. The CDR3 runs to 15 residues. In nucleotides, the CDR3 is TGTGCCAGCAGCGTAAACGGATTGAGCACAGATACGCAGTATTTT. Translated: CASSVNGLSTDTQYF.

CDR3 coding DNA: TGTGCCAGCAGTGAAGGAAAGGGGAATTCACCCCTCCACTTT. It codes for CASSEGKGNSPLHF. The genes are TRBV25-1 and TRBJ1-6; D possibly corresponds to TRBD1 (5 bases). This CDR3 contains 14 residues. The germline V gene has CDR1 MGHDK and CDR2 SYGVNS. Trimming removed 2 bases from V and 7 bases from J, with 9 bases in between. Full variable domain (rest looked up from reference TRBV25-1 and TRBJ1-6): EADIYQTPRYLVIGTGKKITLECSQTMGHDKMYWYQQDPGMELHLIHYSYGVNSTEKGDLSSESTVSRIRTEHFPLTLESARPSHTSQYLCASSEGKGNSPLHFGNGTRLTVT.

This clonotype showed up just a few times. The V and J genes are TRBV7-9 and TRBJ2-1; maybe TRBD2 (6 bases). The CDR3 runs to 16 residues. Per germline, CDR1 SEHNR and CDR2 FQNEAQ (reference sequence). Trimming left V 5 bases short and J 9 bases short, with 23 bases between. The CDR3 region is CASSDYPGTLDGEQFF. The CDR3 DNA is TGTGCCAGCAGCGATTACCCCGGGACTCTAGATGGTGAGCAGTTCTTC.

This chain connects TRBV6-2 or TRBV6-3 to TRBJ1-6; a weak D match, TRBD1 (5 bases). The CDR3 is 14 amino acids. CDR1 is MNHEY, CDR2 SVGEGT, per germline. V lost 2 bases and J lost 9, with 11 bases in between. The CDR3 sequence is CASSYDSLSSPLHF. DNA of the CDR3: TGTGCCAGCAGTTACGACAGTTTGAGTTCACCCCTCCACTTT.

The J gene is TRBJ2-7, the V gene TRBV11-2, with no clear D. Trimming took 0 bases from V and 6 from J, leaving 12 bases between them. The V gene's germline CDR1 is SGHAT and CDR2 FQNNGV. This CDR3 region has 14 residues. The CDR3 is CASSLDPSLSEQYF. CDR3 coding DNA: TGTGCCAGCAGCTTAGATCCGTCGCTTAGCGAGCAGTACTTC.

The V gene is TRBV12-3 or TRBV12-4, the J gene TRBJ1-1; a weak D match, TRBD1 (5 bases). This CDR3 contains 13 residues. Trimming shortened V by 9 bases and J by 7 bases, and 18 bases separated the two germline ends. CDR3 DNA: TGTGCCAGTAATACGCGCCGGGGGGGTGAAGCTTTCTTT. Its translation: CASNTRRGGEAFF.

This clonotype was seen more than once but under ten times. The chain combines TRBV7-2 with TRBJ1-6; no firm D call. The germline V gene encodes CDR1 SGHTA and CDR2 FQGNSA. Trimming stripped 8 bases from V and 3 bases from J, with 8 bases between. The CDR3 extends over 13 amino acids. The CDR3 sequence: CASSVFYNSPLHF. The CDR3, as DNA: TGTGCCAGCTCCGTGTTCTATAATTCACCCCTCCACTTT.

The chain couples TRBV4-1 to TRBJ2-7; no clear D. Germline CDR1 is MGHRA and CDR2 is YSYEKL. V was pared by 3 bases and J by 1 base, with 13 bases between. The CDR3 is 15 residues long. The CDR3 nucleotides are TGCGCCAGCAGCCACCCGACCAGGAGATCCTACGAGCAGTACTTC. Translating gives CASSHPTRRSYEQYF.

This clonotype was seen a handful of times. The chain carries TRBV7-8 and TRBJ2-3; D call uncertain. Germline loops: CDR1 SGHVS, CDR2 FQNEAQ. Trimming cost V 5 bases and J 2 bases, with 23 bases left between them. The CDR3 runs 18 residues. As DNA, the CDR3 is TGTGCCAGCAGCGTTAGGACGGCCGGCTTTGGGGACACAGATACGCAGTATTTT. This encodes CASSVRTAGFGDTDTQYF.